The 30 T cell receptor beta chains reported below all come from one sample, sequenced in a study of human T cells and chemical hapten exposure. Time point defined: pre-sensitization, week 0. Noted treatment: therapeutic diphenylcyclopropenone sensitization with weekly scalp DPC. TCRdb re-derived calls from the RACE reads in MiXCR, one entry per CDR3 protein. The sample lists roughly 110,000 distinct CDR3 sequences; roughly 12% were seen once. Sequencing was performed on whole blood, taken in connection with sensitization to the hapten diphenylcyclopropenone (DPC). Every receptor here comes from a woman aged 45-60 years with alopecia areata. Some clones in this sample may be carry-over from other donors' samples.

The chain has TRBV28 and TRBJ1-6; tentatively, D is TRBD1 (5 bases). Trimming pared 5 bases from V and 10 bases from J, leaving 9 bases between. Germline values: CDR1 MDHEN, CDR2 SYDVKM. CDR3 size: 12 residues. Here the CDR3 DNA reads TGTGCCAGCAGTCCCCAGGGATCACCCCTCCACTTT. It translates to CASSPQGSPLHF.

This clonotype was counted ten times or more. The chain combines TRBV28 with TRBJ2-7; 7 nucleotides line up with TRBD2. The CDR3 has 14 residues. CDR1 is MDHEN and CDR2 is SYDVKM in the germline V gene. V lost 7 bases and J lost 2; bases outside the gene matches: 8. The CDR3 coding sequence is TGTGCCAGCATCCGGGGGGACCTGGCCTACGAGCAGTACTTC. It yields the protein CASIRGDLAYEQYF.

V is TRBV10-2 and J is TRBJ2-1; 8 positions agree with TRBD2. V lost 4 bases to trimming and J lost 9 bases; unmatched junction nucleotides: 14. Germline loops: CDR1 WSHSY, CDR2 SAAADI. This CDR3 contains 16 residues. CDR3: CASSVSREGLGGEQFF. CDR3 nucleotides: TGCGCCAGCAGTGTGTCCCGGGAGGGCCTAGGGGGTGAGCAGTTCTTC.

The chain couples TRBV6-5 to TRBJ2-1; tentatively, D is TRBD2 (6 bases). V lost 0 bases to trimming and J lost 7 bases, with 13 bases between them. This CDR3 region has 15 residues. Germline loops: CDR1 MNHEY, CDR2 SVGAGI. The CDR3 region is CASSYSNLAKNEQFF. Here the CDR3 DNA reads TGTGCCAGCAGTTACTCGAACCTAGCGAAAAATGAGCAGTTCTTC.

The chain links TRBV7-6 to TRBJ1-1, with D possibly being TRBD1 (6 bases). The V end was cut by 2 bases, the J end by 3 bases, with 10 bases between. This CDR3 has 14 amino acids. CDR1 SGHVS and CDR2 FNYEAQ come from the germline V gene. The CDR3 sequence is CASSLQGSDTEAFF. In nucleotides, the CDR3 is TGTGCCAGCAGCTTACAGGGGTCCGACACTGAAGCTTTCTTT.

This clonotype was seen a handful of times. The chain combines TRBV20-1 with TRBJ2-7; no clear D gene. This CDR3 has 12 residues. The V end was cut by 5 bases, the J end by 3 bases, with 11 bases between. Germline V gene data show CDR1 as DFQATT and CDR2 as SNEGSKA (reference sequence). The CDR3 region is CSALGRRYEQYF. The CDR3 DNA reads TGCAGTGCTCTAGGACGGCGCTACGAGCAGTACTTC.

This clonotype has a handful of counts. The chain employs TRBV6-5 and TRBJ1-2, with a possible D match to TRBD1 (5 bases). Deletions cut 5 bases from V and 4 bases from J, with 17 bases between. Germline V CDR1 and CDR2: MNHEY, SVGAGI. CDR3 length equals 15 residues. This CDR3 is CASSRGTETIYGYTF. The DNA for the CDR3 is TGTGCCAGCAGTAGAGGGACGGAAACAATCTATGGCTACACCTTC.

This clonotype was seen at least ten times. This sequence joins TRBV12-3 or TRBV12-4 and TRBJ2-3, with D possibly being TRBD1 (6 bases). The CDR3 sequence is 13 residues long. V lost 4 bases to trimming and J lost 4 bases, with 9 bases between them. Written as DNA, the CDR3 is TGTGCCAGCAGTTATAACAGGGCAGATACGCAGTATTTT. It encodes CASSYNRADTQYF.

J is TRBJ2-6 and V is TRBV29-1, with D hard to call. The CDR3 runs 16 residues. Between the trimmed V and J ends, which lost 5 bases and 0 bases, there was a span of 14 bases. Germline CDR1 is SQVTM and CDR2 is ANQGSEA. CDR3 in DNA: TGCAGCGTTTCCAGCAGTAGCCTCTCTGGGGCCAACGTCCTGACTTTC. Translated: CSVSSSSLSGANVLTF.

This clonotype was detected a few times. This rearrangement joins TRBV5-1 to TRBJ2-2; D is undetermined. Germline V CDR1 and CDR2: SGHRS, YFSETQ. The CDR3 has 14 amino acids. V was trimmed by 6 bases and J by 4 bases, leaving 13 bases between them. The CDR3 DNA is TGCGCCAGCACCCTAGACCATTCCACCGGGGAGCTGTTTTTT. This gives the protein CASTLDHSTGELFF.

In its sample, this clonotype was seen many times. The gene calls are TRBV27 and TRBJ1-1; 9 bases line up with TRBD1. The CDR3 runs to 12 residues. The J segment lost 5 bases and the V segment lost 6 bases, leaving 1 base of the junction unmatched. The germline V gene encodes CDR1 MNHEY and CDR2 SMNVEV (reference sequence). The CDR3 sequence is CASRQGATEAFF. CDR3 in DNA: TGTGCCAGCAGACAGGGGGCGACTGAAGCTTTCTTT.

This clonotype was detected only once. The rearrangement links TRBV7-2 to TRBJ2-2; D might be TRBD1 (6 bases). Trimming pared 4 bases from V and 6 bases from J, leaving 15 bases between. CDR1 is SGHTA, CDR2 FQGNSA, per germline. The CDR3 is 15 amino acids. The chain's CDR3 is CASSYSRTDSGELFF. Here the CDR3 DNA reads TGTGCCAGCAGCTACTCTCGGACAGACTCCGGGGAGCTGTTTTTT.

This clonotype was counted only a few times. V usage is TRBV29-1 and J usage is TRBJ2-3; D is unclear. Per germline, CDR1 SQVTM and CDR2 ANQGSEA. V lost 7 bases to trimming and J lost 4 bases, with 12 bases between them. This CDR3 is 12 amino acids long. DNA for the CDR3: TGCAGCGCTAAAATTGGGGCAGATACGCAGTATTTT. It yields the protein CSAKIGADTQYF.

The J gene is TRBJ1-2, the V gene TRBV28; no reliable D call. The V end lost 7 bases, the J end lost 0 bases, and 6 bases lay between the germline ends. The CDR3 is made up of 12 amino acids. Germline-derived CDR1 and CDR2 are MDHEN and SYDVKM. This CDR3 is CASMAPNYGYTF. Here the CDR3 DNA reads TGTGCCAGCATGGCCCCTAACTATGGCTACACCTTC.

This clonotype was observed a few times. CDR3 sequence: CAVWTAPNEQYF. The CDR3 bases are TGCGCCGTATGGACTGCCCCAAATGAGCAGTACTTC. The chain is built from TRBV10-2 and TRBJ2-7; a weak D match, TRBD2 (5 bases). The CDR3 runs 12 residues. The germline V gene encodes CDR1 WSHSY and CDR2 SAAADI. The V end lost 11 bases, the J end lost 7 bases, and 18 bases lay between the germline ends.

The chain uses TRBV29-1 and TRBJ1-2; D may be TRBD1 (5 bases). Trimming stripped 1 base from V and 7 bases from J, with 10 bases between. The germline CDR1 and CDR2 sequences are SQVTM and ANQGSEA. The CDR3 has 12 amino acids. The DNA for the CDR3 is TGCAGCGTTGAAGGCCCTAGGGGTGGCTACACCTTC. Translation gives CSVEGPRGGYTF.

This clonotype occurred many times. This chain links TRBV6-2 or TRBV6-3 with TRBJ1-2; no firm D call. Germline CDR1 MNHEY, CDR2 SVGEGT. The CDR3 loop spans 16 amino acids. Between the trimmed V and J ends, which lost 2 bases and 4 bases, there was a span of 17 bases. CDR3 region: CASSYDRFRPIYGYTF. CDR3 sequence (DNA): TGTGCCAGCAGTTACGACCGGTTTAGGCCGATCTATGGCTACACCTTC.

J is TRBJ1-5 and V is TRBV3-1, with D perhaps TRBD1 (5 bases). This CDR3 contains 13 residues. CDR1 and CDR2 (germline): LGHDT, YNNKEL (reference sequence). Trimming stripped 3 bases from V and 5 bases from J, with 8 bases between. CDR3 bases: TGTGCCAGCAGCCATGGAGGGGATCAGCCCCAGCATTTT. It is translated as CASSHGGDQPQHF.

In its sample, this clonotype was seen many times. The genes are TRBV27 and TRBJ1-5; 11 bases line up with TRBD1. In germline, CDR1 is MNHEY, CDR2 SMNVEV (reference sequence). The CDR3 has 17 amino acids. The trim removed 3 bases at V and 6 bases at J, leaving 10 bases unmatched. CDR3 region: CASSFKAGTGGRQPQHF. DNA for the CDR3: TGTGCCAGCAGTTTTAAAGCCGGGACAGGGGGACGTCAGCCCCAGCATTTT.

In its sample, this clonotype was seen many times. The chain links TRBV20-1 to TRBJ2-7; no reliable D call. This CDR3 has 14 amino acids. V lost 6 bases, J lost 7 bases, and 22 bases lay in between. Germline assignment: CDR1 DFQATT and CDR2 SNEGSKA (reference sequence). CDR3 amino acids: CSAVGVTISLEQYF. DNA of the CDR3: TGCAGTGCCGTGGGCGTGACCATATCCCTAGAGCAGTACTTC.

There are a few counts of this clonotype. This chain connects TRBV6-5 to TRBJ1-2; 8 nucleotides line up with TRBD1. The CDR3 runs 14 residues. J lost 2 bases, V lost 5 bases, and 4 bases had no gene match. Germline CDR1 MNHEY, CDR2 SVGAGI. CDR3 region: CASSTQGANYGYTF. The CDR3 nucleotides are TGTGCCAGCAGTACGCAGGGGGCGAACTATGGCTACACCTTC.

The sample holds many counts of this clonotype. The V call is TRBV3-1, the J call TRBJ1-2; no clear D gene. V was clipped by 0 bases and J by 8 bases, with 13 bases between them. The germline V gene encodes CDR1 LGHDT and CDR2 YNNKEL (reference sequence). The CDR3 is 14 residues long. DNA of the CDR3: TGTGCCAGCAGCCAAGAAGGAGCTCGGAGGGGCTACACCTTC. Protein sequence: CASSQEGARRGYTF.

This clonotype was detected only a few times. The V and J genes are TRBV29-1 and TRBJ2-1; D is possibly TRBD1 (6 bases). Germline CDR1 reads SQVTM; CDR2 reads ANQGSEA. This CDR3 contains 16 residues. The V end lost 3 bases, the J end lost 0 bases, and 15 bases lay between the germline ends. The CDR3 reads CSVEGAGFLSYNEQFF. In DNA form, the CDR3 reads TGCAGCGTTGAGGGGGCTGGTTTCCTCTCCTACAATGAGCAGTTCTTC.

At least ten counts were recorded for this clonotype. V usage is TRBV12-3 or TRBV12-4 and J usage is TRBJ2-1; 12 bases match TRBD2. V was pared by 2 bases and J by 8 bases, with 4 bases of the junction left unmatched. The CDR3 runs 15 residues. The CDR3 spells CASSLLAGGMDEQFF. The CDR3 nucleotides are TGTGCCAGCAGTTTACTAGCGGGAGGGATGGATGAGCAGTTCTTC.

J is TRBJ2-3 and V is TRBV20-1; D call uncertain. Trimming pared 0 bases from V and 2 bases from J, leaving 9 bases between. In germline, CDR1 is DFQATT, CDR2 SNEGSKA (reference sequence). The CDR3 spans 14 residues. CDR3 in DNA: TGCAGTGCTAGAGATCGTAGACTCACAGATACGCAGTATTTT. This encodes CSARDRRLTDTQYF.

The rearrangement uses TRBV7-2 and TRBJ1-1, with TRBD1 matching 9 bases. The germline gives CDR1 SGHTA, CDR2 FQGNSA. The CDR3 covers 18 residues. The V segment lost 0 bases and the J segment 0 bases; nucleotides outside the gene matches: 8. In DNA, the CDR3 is TGTGCCAGCAGCTTAGCCGGGACAGGGACCGATATGAACACTGAAGCTTTCTTT. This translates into CASSLAGTGTDMNTEAFF.

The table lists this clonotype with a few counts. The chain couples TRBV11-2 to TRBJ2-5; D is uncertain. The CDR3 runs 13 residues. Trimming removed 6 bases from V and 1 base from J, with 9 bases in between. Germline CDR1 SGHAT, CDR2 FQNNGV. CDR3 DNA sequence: TGTGCCAGCAGGCTTCGGTTCCAAGAGACCCAGTACTTC. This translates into CASRLRFQETQYF.

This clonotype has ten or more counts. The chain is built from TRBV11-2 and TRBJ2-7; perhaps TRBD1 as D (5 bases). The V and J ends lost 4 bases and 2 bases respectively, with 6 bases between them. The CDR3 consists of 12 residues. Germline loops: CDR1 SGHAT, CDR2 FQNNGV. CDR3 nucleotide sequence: TGTGCCAGCAGCTACAGGACCTACGAGCAGTACTTC. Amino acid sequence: CASSYRTYEQYF.

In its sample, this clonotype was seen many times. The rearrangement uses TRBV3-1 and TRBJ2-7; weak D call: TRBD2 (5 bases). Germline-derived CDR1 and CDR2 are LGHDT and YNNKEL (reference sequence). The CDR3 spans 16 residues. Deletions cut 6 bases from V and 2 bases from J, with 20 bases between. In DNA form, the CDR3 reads TGTGCCAGCAGGTCTAGATCTAGAGGGAGAACCTACGAGCAGTACTTC. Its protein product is CASRSRSRGRTYEQYF.

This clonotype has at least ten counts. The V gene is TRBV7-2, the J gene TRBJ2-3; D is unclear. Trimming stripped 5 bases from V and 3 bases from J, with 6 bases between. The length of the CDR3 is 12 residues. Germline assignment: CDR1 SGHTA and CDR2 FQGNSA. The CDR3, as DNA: TGTGCCAGCAGCCCTACTACAGATACGCAGTATTTT. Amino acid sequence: CASSPTTDTQYF. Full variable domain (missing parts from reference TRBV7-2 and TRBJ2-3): GAGVSQSPSNKVTEKGKDVELRCDPISGHTALYWYRQSLGQGLEFLIYFQGNSAPDKSGLPSDRFSAERTGGSVSTLTIQRTQQEDSAVYLCASSPTTDTQYFGPGTRLTVL.